The 28 T cell receptor beta chains below all came from one sample that was sequenced in a study of monozygotic twins with inflammatory bowel disease. For each CDR3 protein, TCRdb gives one entry from its re-call of the 5' RACE reads, without DNA. The table lists 300,000 to 350,000 distinct CDR3 sequences, with 2% to 2.5% in the top ten. Sequencing was carried out using blood. Source of these receptors: a human donor with ulcerative colitis or Crohn's disease, or a healthy co-twin of an affected twin (not recorded which).

The chain carries TRBV12-3 or TRBV12-4 and TRBJ1-1. The CDR3 length is 15 residues. The CDR3 loop is CASSLKAVKGTEAFF.

The chain employs TRBV4-1 and TRBJ2-1; TCRdb's D call of TRBD2 is untestable without DNA. The CDR3 totals 17 residues. Germline CDR1 reads MGHRA; CDR2 reads YSYEKL. This chain's CDR3 is CASSPSSPGQGEDEQFF.

The chain employs TRBV2 and TRBJ2-3; TCRdb lists TRBD2, though no DNA is available to test this call. Germline V CDR1 and CDR2: SNHLY, FYNNEI. The CDR3 is made up of 16 amino acids. The CDR3 reads CASSELGTSVTDTQYF.

The V call is TRBV20-1, the J call TRBJ2-7; TCRdb indicates TRBD1, and absent DNA this call remains unverified. Germline V CDR1 and CDR2: DFQATT, SNEGSKA (reference sequence). The CDR3 is made up of 15 amino acids. The CDR3 sequence is CSARDGVYRRGEQYF.

The V and J genes are TRBV11-2 and TRBJ2-5. Germline CDR1 is SGHAT and CDR2 is FQNNGV. This CDR3 spans 13 amino acids. The chain's CDR3 is CASSLGTLQTQYF.

The chain's CDR3 is CSVVQGGQETQYF. J is TRBJ2-5 and V is TRBV29-1; TCRdb names TRBD1, which stays unverified in the absence of DNA. Germline V lookup: CDR1 SQVTM, CDR2 ANQGSEA. The CDR3 runs to 13 residues.

The gene calls are TRBV18 and TRBJ2-3. The germline gives CDR1 KGHSH, CDR2 LQKENI. The CDR3 runs to 13 residues. CDR3 region: CASSPISTDTQYF.

V and J are TRBV5-1 and TRBJ1-3. CDR1 is SGHRS, CDR2 YFSETQ, per germline. The CDR3 sequence is 14 residues long. The CDR3 spells CASSLDMSGNTIYF.

V is TRBV20-1 and J is TRBJ2-1; as DNA is missing, the TRBD2 call by TCRdb cannot be tested. The CDR3 is 14 residues long. From germline, CDR1 is DFQATT and CDR2 SNEGSKA (reference sequence). CDR3 amino acids: CRPGTSGLGNEQFF.

The chain joins TRBV28 to TRBJ1-5. The CDR3 consists of 14 residues. Per the germline V gene, CDR1 is MDHEN and CDR2 is SYDVKM. The CDR3 here is CASSSYRSNQPQHF.

The genes are TRBV20-1 and TRBJ2-1; the TCRdb D gene call, TRBD1, has no DNA to confirm it. CDR3 size: 15 residues. Germline values: CDR1 DFQATT, CDR2 SNEGSKA (reference sequence). This CDR3 reads CSATLPAYSYNEQFF.

This chain joins TRBV7-3 and TRBJ2-2; the D gene TCRdb calls, TRBD2, cannot be checked with no DNA. CDR3 length: 14 residues. Germline values: CDR1 SGHTA, CDR2 FQGTGA. This chain's CDR3 is CASSAGLNTGELFF. Full variable domain (rest looked up from reference TRBV7-3 and TRBJ2-2): GAGVSQTPSNKVTEKGKYVELRCDPISGHTALYWYRQSLGQGPEFLIYFQGTGAADDSGLPNDRFFAVRPEGSVSTLKIQRTERGDSAVYLCASSAGLNTGELFFGEGSRLTVL.

The CDR3 here is CASSRRLDDTQYF. The rearrangement links TRBV5-6 to TRBJ2-3. The germline gives CDR1 SGHDT, CDR2 YYEEEE. The length of the CDR3 is 13 residues.

The chain's CDR3 is CATGPGNYGYTF. The chain has TRBV10-3 and TRBJ1-2; absent DNA, TCRdb's TRBD1 call cannot be checked. This CDR3 comprises 12 residues. Germline V CDR1 and CDR2: ENHRY, SYGVKD.

The chain links TRBV29-1 to TRBJ1-1; the D gene TCRdb calls, TRBD1, cannot be checked with no DNA. CDR1 and CDR2 from the germline V gene are SQVTM and ANQGSEA. This CDR3 is built from 15 residues. The CDR3 spells CSVDDAPLTDTEAFF.

V and J are TRBV5-1 and TRBJ2-7; the D gene TCRdb calls, TRBD2, cannot be checked with no DNA. Germline CDR1 and CDR2: SGHRS and YFSETQ. The CDR3 contains 15 residues. The CDR3 is CASALRAENSYEQYF.

The J gene is TRBJ2-7, the V gene TRBV20-1; there is no DNA to check the TCRdb D call of TRBD2. Germline CDR1 is DFQATT and CDR2 is SNEGSKA (reference sequence). CDR3 length: 15 amino acids. CDR3 residues: CSASDLGTSGNEQYF.

V gene TRBV3-1 combines with J gene TRBJ2-1; without DNA, the TCRdb call of TRBD1 cannot be checked. CDR1 and CDR2 (germline): LGHDT, YNNKEL (reference sequence). The CDR3 is made up of 16 amino acids. This CDR3 is CASSQVGGGAGNEQFF.

The chain links TRBV5-1 to TRBJ2-1; TCRdb lists TRBD1, though no DNA is available to test this call. Germline V gene lookup returns CDR1 SGHRS and CDR2 YFSETQ. This CDR3 comprises 15 residues. This chain's CDR3 is CASSIRQGAQNEQFF.

The chain is built from TRBV3-1 and TRBJ2-3; with no DNA, the TCRdb D assignment of TRBD2 cannot be verified. The CDR3 spans 17 residues. Germline CDR1 reads LGHDT; CDR2 reads YNNKEL (reference sequence). CDR3 protein: CASSQLAGGVSTDTQYF.

The chain has TRBV12-3 or TRBV12-4 and TRBJ1-4. CDR3 length equals 13 residues. The CDR3 sequence: CASRGQLNEKLFF.

This chain uses TRBV7-2 with TRBJ2-5. This CDR3 is 14 amino acids long. Germline lookup yields CDR1 SGHTA and CDR2 FQGNSA. CDR3 amino acids: CASSPSSETWTQYF.

The chain employs TRBV7-9 and TRBJ2-3. The germline gives CDR1 SEHNR, CDR2 FQNEAQ (reference sequence). The CDR3 is 14 amino acids. The CDR3 region is CASSSLVGTDTQYF.

The chain couples TRBV12-3 or TRBV12-4 to TRBJ2-7; TCRdb's D call of TRBD1 is untestable without DNA. CDR3 length: 14 residues. CDR3 sequence: CASTLTGGSYEQYF.

The V call is TRBV30, the J call TRBJ2-2; lacking DNA, the TRBD1 call made by TCRdb goes unchecked. Germline-derived CDR1 and CDR2 are GTSNPN and SVGIG (reference sequence). The CDR3 is made up of 15 amino acids. The CDR3: CAWSVLGQSTGELFF.

The chain joins TRBV9 to TRBJ2-1; TCRdb's D call, TRBD2, is unchecked because there is no DNA. This CDR3 comprises 15 residues. The germline gives CDR1 SGDLS, CDR2 YYNGEE. The CDR3 region is CASSVGGRPYNEQFF.

The J gene is TRBJ2-1, the V gene TRBV5-1. Germline V gene sequence: CDR1 SGHRS, CDR2 YFSETQ. The CDR3 is 12 amino acids. The CDR3 reads CASSESYNEQFF.

The chain combines TRBV20-1 with TRBJ1-2; TCRdb's D gene call, TRBD1, goes unchecked for lack of DNA. The CDR3 loop spans 13 amino acids. From germline, CDR1 is DFQATT and CDR2 SNEGSKA (reference sequence). The CDR3 is CSALQGRNYGYTF.